Reported below is one TCR beta chain. Its specificity is not known. The source of the sample is a study of CD8+ T cells in alopecia areata. Study-wide background: Treated patients were given oral tofacitinib, which was dosed at 5 to 10 mg twice daily. The investigators scored severity in treated patients by the percentage of affected scalp area. Study outcomes and limitations: Among the top 100, expanded CD8+ clones were significantly decreased by tofacitinib, as was scalp clonality. Although TCR sharing was seen in mice, sharing across patients was less clear, possibly for HLA-related reasons.

Germline CDR1 MNHEY, CDR2 SMNVEV (reference sequence). The CDR3 has 15 amino acids. Trimming shortened V by 5 bases and J by 0 bases, and 11 bases separated the two germline ends. The sample's treatment: oral pan-JAK inhibitor, 5-10 mg twice daily. As the sequencing template, cDNA was produced by extracting RNA and reverse transcribing it. The data were produced by immunoSEQ multiplex PCR, yet TCRdb's version contains in-frame clones alone and is incomplete. The sample records 150,000 to 200,000 clones, around 60% being singletons. J is TRBJ2-1 and V is TRBV27; D call uncertain. The source material was CD4+ T cells sorted from blood, sampled around week 49, from a patient treated with tofacitinib. The sequence was collected from a human donor with alopecia areata. The CDR3, as DNA: TGTGCCAGCAGTCGGTCCCCGAGCTCCTACAATGAGCAGTTCTTC. Its translation: CASSRSPSSYNEQFF.